These 32 T cell receptor beta chains were all obtained from the same sample, sequenced in a study of T cells in tuberculosis. The time point: new active TB diagnosis, blood taken before or within 7 days of starting treatment. Repertoires were generated with immunoSEQ multiplex PCR, while TCRdb's copy carries only in-frame clones and drops some. This table has some 30,000 clones, 86% appearing once. The sequenced sample was PBMCs, obtained at tuberculosis diagnosis. The source of these receptors is an adult with tuberculosis.

The genes are TRBV10-3 and TRBJ1-2; possibly TRBD1 for D (6 bases). Trimming removed 4 bases from V and 8 bases from J, with 14 bases in between. CDR1 and CDR2 (germline): ENHRY, SYGVKD. This CDR3 has 13 residues. CDR3 DNA sequence: TGTGCCATCAGTGGAACACAGGGAAGAGGCTACACCTTC. It translates to CAISGTQGRGYTF.

This clone was seen once. The V gene is TRBV23-1, the J gene TRBJ2-2; 8 bases are shared with TRBD1. TRBV23-1 is reported as an ORF; its role is uncertain. Trimming cost V 1 base and J 0 bases; bases outside gene matches: 1. This CDR3 has 16 residues. The chain's CDR3 is CASSQWTGPNTGELFF. The CDR3 DNA follows: TGCGCCAGCAGTCAATGGACAGGGCCGAACACCGGGGAGCTGTTTTTT.

This clone is categorized as medium-sized. The rearrangement joins TRBV5-4 to TRBJ2-1, with 7 positions matching TRBD2. This CDR3 contains 19 residues. Germline CDR1 SGHNT, CDR2 YYREEE (reference sequence). With V trimmed by 5 bases and J by 6 bases, 23 bases remained unmatched. CDR3 in amino acids: CASSWDLAGSRIRGNEQFF. In DNA form, the CDR3 reads TGTGCCAGCAGTTGGGACTTAGCGGGCTCACGAATACGGGGCAATGAGCAGTTCTTC. Based on the CDR3 plus reference TRBV5-4 and TRBJ2-1, the full variable domain is ETGVTQSPTHLIKTRGQQVTLRCSSQSGHNTVSWYQQALGQGPQFIFQYYREEENGRGNFPPRFSGLQFPNYSSELNVNALELDDSALYLCASSWDLAGSRIRGNEQFFGPGTRLTVL.

This chain connects TRBV7-8 to TRBJ2-1; 7 bases are shared with TRBD1. The germline V gene has CDR1 SGHVS and CDR2 FQNEAQ. V lost 5 bases, J lost 8 bases, and 9 bases stayed unmatched. The CDR3 is made up of 14 amino acids. The CDR3 protein is CASSPHNRGDEQFF. The DNA of the CDR3 is TGTGCCAGCAGCCCCCACAACAGGGGAGATGAGCAGTTCTTC.

The chain combines TRBV28 with TRBJ2-7, with TRBD2 matching over 12 bases. The CDR3 has 14 residues. CDR1 MDHEN and CDR2 SYDVKM come from the germline V gene. V lost 6 bases and J lost 2; bases outside the gene matches: 2. The CDR3 loop is CASRTSGGAYEQYF. The CDR3 nucleotides read TGTGCCAGCAGGACTAGCGGGGGAGCCTACGAGCAGTACTTC.

The V gene is TRBV5-1, the J gene TRBJ2-6; possibly TRBD1 for D (5 bases). V dropped 1 base and J dropped 0 bases, with 14 bases sitting between them. The CDR3 length is 18 residues. Germline V gives CDR1 SGHRS, CDR2 YFSETQ. This CDR3 reads CASSLSDRLYSGANVLTF. The CDR3 nucleotides are TGCGCCAGCAGCTTGAGTGACAGACTCTACTCTGGGGCCAACGTCCTGACTTTC.

The genes are TRBV19 and TRBJ1-1; 9 nucleotides match TRBD1. V lost 5 bases, J lost 4 bases, and 11 bases stayed unmatched. The V gene's germline CDR1 is LNHDA and CDR2 SQIVND (reference sequence). CDR3 length: 16 amino acids. The CDR3 here is CASSAGPGQGFTEAFF. CDR3 nucleotides: TGTGCCAGTAGTGCCGGTCCAGGACAGGGGTTCACTGAAGCTTTCTTT.

The rearrangement uses TRBV4-2 and TRBJ2-4; D is possibly TRBD1 (6 bases). The CDR3 contains 16 residues. Germline CDR1 and CDR2: LGHNA and YNFKEQ. Trimming cost V 0 bases and J 7 bases, with 16 bases left between them. CDR3 in DNA: TGTGCCAGCAGCCAAGAGATGGCAGGGGTAACGAACATTCAGTACTTC. It is translated as CASSQEMAGVTNIQYF.

The chain couples TRBV28 to TRBJ2-5, with D possibly TRBD2 on 5 matching bases. Deletions cut 5 bases from V and 1 base from J, with 8 bases between. This CDR3 spans 13 amino acids. The germline V gene has CDR1 MDHEN and CDR2 SYDVKM. CDR3 region: CASSRGFQETQYF. The CDR3 nucleotides read TGTGCCAGCAGTCGAGGGTTCCAAGAGACCCAGTACTTC.

The count of this clone is one. The V and J genes are TRBV6-1 and TRBJ1-5; 8 nucleotides line up with TRBD1. With 6 bases clipped from V and 1 base from J, the junction kept 5 bases outside the gene matches. CDR3 length: 15 residues. Germline-derived CDR1 and CDR2 are MNHNS and SASEGT. The CDR3 DNA reads as TGTGCCAGCAGCCAAACAGGGGGGAGCAATCAGCCCCAGCATTTT. Encoded protein: CASSQTGGSNQPQHF.

This chain links TRBV6-1 with TRBJ1-6; TRBD1 matches 8 bases. This CDR3 has 15 amino acids. Germline CDR1 reads MNHNS; CDR2 reads SASEGT. Trimming at V came to 1 base and at J to 10 bases, leaving 6 bases not matched to a gene. The CDR3 region is CASSEGTGIRSPLHF. Here the CDR3 DNA reads TGTGCCAGCAGTGAAGGGACAGGGATACGATCACCCCTCCACTTT.

The J gene is TRBJ2-7, the V gene TRBV5-1; 9 bases are shared with TRBD1. The germline gives CDR1 SGHRS, CDR2 YFSETQ. J gave up 7 bases and V 4 bases, and 30 bases lay outside the gene matches. This CDR3 is 21 amino acids long. CDR3 coding DNA: TGCGCCAGCAGCCCAACCCCCGGGACAGGGACAATTCGGGGGAATTACGCGGAGCAGTACTTC. Translating gives CASSPTPGTGTIRGNYAEQYF.

This rearrangement joins TRBV2 to TRBJ2-5; D gene ambiguous. The V end was cut by 3 bases, the J end by 4 bases, with 6 bases between. The CDR3 consists of 12 residues. CDR1 is SNHLY, CDR2 FYNNEI, per germline. The CDR3 DNA is TGTGCCAGCAGTGACACGGGAGAGACCCAGTACTTC. Translating gives CASSDTGETQYF.

The rearrangement uses TRBV9 and TRBJ2-3; possible D gene TRBD1, 5 bases. This CDR3 has 14 residues. V lost 4 bases and J 2 bases, leaving 11 bases between the germline ends. CDR1 is SGDLS and CDR2 is YYNGEE in the germline V gene. The CDR3 spells CASSLRQSTDTQYF. Here the CDR3 DNA reads TGTGCCAGCAGCTTGCGACAGTCCACAGATACGCAGTATTTT.

J is TRBJ2-7 and V is TRBV30, with TRBD1 matching over 9 bases. The CDR3 has 13 residues. CDR1 GTSNPN and CDR2 SVGIG come from the germline V gene (reference sequence). V lost 1 base and J lost 7; bases outside the gene matches: 5. The CDR3 DNA reads TGTGCCTGGAGTGACGGGACAGGGACAGAGCAGTACTTC. Amino acid sequence: CAWSDGTGTEQYF.

The chain joins TRBV18 to TRBJ1-1, with D uncertain. The length of the CDR3 is 14 residues. V was shortened by 3 bases and J by 1 base, with 9 bases between the two germline ends. Germline lookup yields CDR1 KGHSH and CDR2 LQKENI. The CDR3 loop reads CASSPAFKNTEAFF. The CDR3 DNA is TGTGCCAGCTCACCCGCGTTCAAGAACACTGAAGCTTTCTTT.

This clone was counted once. This chain links TRBV30 with TRBJ1-5; a possible D gene is TRBD1 (5 bases). V lost 1 base and J lost 4, with 5 bases in between. CDR3 length: 12 residues. Germline V gives CDR1 GTSNPN, CDR2 SVGIG (reference sequence). The CDR3 region is CAWSGQNQPQHF. The CDR3 region has the DNA TGTGCCTGGAGTGGACAGAATCAGCCCCAGCATTTT.

The CDR3 loop is CASSYSQTGPSGYTF. The CDR3 DNA follows: TGTGCCAGCAGTTACTCACAGACAGGCCCGTCTGGCTACACCTTC. V usage is TRBV6-5 and J usage is TRBJ1-2; D may be TRBD1 (6 bases). CDR1 and CDR2 from the germline V gene are MNHEY and SVGAGI. Trimming stripped 0 bases from V and 7 bases from J, with 15 bases between. The CDR3 runs 15 residues.

The CDR3 region is CASSRSLGLAGRDEQFF. The CDR3 DNA reads as TGTGCCAGCAGCCGGTCACTAGGACTAGCCGGACGCGATGAGCAGTTCTTC. V gene TRBV5-6 combines with J gene TRBJ2-1, with 8 bases aligning to TRBD2. The germline CDR1 and CDR2 sequences are SGHDT and YYEEEE. The CDR3 spans 17 residues. V lost 4 bases and J lost 8; bases outside the gene matches: 17.

The chain is built from TRBV7-3 and TRBJ2-2, with a tentative D call TRBD1 (6 bases). Looked up from germline, CDR1 is SGHTA and CDR2 is FQGTGA. This CDR3 comprises 14 residues. Deletions cut 5 bases from V and 7 bases from J, with 14 bases between. CDR3 bases: TGTGCCAGCAGCAATACAGGGTTCGGCGGGGAGCTGTTTTTT. Its protein product is CASSNTGFGGELFF. The whole variable domain, remainder taken from reference TRBV7-3 and TRBJ2-2, is GAGVSQTPSNKVTEKGKYVELRCDPISGHTALYWYRQSLGQGPEFLIYFQGTGAADDSGLPNDRFFAVRPEGSVSTLKIQRTERGDSAVYLCASSNTGFGGELFFGEGSRLTVL.

This clone was detected a few times. The rearrangement uses TRBV19 and TRBJ1-1; D perhaps matches TRBD1 (5 bases). The V and J ends lost 3 bases and 4 bases respectively, with 9 bases between them. CDR3 size: 13 residues. CDR1 and CDR2 from the germline V gene are LNHDA and SQIVND (reference sequence). The chain's CDR3 is CASSILGGTEAFF. CDR3 DNA: TGTGCCAGTAGTATTCTCGGGGGCACTGAAGCTTTCTTT.

Here the CDR3 DNA reads TGTGCCAGCAGCCAAGCCCTCAACCGGGGGGAGACCCAGTACTTC. It yields the protein CASSQALNRGETQYF. The chain has TRBV14 and TRBJ2-5, with D tentatively TRBD2 (6 bases). V lost 1 base and J lost 5, with 14 bases in between. The CDR3 sequence is 15 residues long. Germline CDR1 reads SGHDN; CDR2 reads FVKESK.

This chain joins TRBV6-5 and TRBJ1-5, with D maybe TRBD1 (6 bases). CDR1 and CDR2 from the germline V gene are MNHEY and SVGAGI. The V end lost 5 bases, the J end lost 5 bases, and 16 bases lay between the germline ends. The CDR3 has 15 residues. The CDR3 DNA follows: TGTGCCAGCAGTCGAACAGGGAAGGTGGATCAGCCCCAGCATTTT. Protein sequence: CASSRTGKVDQPQHF.

The rearrangement joins TRBV18 to TRBJ2-3; D ambiguous. This CDR3 spans 14 amino acids. In germline, CDR1 is KGHSH, CDR2 LQKENI. The germline V and J ends were trimmed by 3 bases and 0 bases, with 7 bases remaining between them. In DNA, the CDR3 is TGTGCCAGCTCACCGCCCACTAGCACAGATACGCAGTATTTT. As protein: CASSPPTSTDTQYF.

J is TRBJ1-1 and V is TRBV10-2, with TRBD1 matching 9 bases. CDR3 length: 15 amino acids. J lost 6 bases, V lost 3 bases, and 8 bases had no gene match. The germline V gene has CDR1 WSHSY and CDR2 SAAADI. DNA of the CDR3: TGCGCCAGCAGTGATAGGGGGGGACAGGGCGCTGAAGCTTTCTTT. Translating gives CASSDRGGQGAEAFF.

The chain recombines TRBV6-5 with TRBJ2-7, with TRBD1 as a possible D gene (6 bases). This CDR3 region has 13 residues. CDR1 and CDR2 (germline): MNHEY, SVGAGI. V was shortened by 2 bases and J by 9 bases, with 14 bases between the two germline ends. The chain's CDR3 is CASSYGDKRVQYF. In nucleotides, the CDR3 is TGTGCCAGCAGTTACGGGGACAAAAGAGTGCAGTACTTC.

The DNA for the CDR3 is TGTGCCAGCAGTTCGCGGGAGGGCCATAGGAGTGAGCAGTTCTTC. Translated, it gives CASSSREGHRSEQFF. This chain joins TRBV6-5 and TRBJ2-1, with 9 bases aligning to TRBD2. Germline CDR1 is MNHEY and CDR2 is SVGAGI. V shed 4 bases, J shed 9 bases, and the junction held 10 bases outside the gene matches. The CDR3 spans 15 residues.

The rearrangement links TRBV7-3 to TRBJ1-1; the D gene is possibly TRBD1 (5 bases). The CDR3 totals 13 residues. CDR1 and CDR2 (germline): SGHTA, FQGTGA. V lost 1 base and J 10 bases, leaving 13 bases between the germline ends. CDR3 DNA sequence: TGTGCCAGCAGCTTAAGCGGTTCGGGGGTAGCTTTCTTT. Translated: CASSLSGSGVAFF.

The chain is built from TRBV7-9 and TRBJ2-5; D perhaps matches TRBD1 (6 bases). Trimming removed 2 bases at V and 4 bases at J, with 8 bases between. CDR1 SEHNR and CDR2 FQNEAQ come from the germline V gene (reference sequence). The CDR3 has 13 residues. The CDR3 spells CASSLQGSETQYF. In DNA, the CDR3 is TGTGCCAGCAGCTTACAGGGGTCAGAGACCCAGTACTTC.

The CDR3 region has the DNA TGTACTTCGGGGGACCGGTACGAGCAGTACTTC. Its protein product is CTSGDRYEQYF. The J gene is TRBJ2-7, the V gene TRBV28; D may be TRBD2 (6 bases). The germline V gene has CDR1 MDHEN and CDR2 SYDVKM. The CDR3 extends over 11 amino acids.

CDR3 amino acids: CASSLVKGGQTEAFF. In DNA, the CDR3 is TGTGCCAGCAGCTTAGTAAAAGGGGGCCAAACTGAAGCTTTCTTT. V and J are TRBV11-2 and TRBJ1-1; the match to TRBD1 covers 7 bases. The CDR3 covers 15 residues. Germline assignment: CDR1 SGHAT and CDR2 FQNNGV. V was clipped by 1 base and J by 5 bases; unmatched bases: 7.

The V and J genes are TRBV5-1 and TRBJ2-2; 8 bases align to TRBD1. This CDR3 comprises 15 residues. J gave up 1 base and V 4 bases, and 3 bases lay outside the gene matches. Germline assignment: CDR1 SGHRS and CDR2 YFSETQ. The CDR3 spells CASSPGTGNTGELFF. The CDR3 nucleotides read TGCGCCAGCAGCCCTGGGACAGGGAACACCGGGGAGCTGTTTTTT. The whole variable domain, filled in from reference TRBV5-1 and TRBJ2-2, reads KAGVTQTPRYLIKTRGQQVTLSCSPISGHRSVSWYQQTPGQGLQFLFEYFSETQRNKGNFPGRFSGRQFSNSRSEMNVSTLELGDSALYLCASSPGTGNTGELFFGEGSRLTVL.